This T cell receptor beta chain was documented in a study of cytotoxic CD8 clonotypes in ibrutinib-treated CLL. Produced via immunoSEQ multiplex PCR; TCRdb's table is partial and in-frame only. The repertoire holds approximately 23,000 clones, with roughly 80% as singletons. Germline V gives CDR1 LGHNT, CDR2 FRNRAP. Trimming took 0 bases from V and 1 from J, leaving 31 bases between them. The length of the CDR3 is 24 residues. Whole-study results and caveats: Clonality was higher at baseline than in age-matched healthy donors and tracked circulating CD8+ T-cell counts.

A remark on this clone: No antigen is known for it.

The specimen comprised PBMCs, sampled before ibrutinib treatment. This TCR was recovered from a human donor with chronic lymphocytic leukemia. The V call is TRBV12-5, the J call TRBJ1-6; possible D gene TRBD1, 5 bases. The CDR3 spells CASGLVVMLGADPTRGSYNSPLHF. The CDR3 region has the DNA TGTGCTAGTGGTTTGGTTGTTATGTTAGGGGCCGACCCGACCCGGGGATCCTATAATTCACCCCTCCACTTT.